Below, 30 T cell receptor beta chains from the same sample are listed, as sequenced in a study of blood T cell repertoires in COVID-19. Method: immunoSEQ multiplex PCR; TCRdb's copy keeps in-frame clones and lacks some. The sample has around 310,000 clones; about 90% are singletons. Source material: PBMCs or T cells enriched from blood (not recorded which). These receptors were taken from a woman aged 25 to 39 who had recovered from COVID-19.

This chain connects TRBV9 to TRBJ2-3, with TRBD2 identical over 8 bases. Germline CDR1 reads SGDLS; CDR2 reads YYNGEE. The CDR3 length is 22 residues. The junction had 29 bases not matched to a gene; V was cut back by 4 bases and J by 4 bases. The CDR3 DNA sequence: TGTGCCAGCAGCAAGGGAGGGGCCGCTATAACAATGTGGCGGGAGGCTGCAGATACGCAGTATTTT. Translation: CASSKGGAAITMWREAADTQYF.

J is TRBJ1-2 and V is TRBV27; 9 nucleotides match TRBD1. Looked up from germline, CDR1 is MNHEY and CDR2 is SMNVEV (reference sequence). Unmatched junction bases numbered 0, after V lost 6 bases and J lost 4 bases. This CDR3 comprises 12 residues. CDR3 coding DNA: TGTGCCAGCAGGGACAGGGGCTATGGCTACACCTTC. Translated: CASRDRGYGYTF.

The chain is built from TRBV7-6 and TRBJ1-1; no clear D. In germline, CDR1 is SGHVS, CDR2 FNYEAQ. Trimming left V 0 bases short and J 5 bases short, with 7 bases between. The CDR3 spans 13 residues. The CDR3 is CASSLAETTEAFF. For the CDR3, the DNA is TGTGCCAGCAGCTTAGCAGAAACTACTGAAGCTTTCTTT.

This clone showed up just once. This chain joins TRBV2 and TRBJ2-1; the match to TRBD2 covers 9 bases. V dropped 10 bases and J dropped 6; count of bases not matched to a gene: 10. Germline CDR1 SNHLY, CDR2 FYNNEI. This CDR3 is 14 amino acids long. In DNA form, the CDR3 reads TGTGCCACCCTACCGGGACTAGCACCCAATGAGCAGTTCTTC. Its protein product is CATLPGLAPNEQFF.

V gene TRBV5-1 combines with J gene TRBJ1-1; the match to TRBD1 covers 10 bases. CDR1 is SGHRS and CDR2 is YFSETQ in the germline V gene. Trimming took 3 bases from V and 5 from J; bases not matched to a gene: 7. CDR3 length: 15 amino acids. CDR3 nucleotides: TGCGCCAGCAGCTGGGGGACAGGGGCGGGAACTGAAGCTTTCTTT. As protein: CASSWGTGAGTEAFF.

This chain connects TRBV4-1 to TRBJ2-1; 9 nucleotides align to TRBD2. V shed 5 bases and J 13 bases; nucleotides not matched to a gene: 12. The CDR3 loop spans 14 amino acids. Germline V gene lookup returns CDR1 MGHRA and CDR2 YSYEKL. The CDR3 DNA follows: TGCGCCAGCAGCTTCTTAGCGGGAGTTAGCAGTCAGTTCTTC. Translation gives CASSFLAGVSSQFF.

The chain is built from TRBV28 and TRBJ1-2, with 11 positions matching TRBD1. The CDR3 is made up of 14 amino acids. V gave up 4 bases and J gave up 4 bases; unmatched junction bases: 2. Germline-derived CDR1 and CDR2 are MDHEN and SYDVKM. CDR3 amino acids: CASSWTGGSYGYTF. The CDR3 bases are TGTGCCAGCAGTTGGACAGGGGGCTCCTATGGCTACACCTTC.

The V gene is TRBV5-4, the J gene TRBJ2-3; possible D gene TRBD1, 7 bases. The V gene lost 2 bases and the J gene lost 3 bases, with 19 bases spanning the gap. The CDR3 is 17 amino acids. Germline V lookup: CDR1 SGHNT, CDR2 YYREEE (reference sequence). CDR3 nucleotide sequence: TGTGCCAGCAGCTTACCGAGACAGGGAGGTTGGACAGATACGCAGTATTTT. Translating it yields CASSLPRQGGWTDTQYF.

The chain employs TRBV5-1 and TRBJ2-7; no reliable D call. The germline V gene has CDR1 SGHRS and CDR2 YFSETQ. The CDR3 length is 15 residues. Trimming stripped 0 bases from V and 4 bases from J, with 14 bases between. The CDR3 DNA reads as TGCGCCAGCAGCTTGGCCGCTCATACAGAATACGAGCAGTACTTC. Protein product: CASSLAAHTEYEQYF.

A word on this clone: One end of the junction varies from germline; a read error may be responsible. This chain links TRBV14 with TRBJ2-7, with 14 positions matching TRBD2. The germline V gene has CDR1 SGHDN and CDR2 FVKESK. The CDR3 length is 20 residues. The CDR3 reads CASSEDRLAGGWEKGSEQYF. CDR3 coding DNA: TGTGCCAGCAGCGAAGATCGACTAGCGGGAGGGTGGGAGAAGGGTTCCGAGCAGTACTTC.

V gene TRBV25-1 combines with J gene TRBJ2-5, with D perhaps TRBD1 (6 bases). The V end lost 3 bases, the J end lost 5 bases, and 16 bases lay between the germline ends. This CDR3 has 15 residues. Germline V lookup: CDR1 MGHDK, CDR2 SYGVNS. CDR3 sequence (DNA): TGTGCCAGCAGTGATTCCCAACAGGGCCTCGAGACCCAGTACTTC. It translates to CASSDSQQGLETQYF.

For the CDR3, the DNA is TGTGCCAGCAGCCCCCGAAGACAGGAGAGCTCCTACAATGAGCAGTTCTTC. Protein product: CASSPRRQESSYNEQFF. The chain joins TRBV21-1 to TRBJ2-1; the DNA was not compared with TRBD1, the D call given in the table. TRBV21-1 is an annotated pseudogene. The CDR3 runs to 17 residues.

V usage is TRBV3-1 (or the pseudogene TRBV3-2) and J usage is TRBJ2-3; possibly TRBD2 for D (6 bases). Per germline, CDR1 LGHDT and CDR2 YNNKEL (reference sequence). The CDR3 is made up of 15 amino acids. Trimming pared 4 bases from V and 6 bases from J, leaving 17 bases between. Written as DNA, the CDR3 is TGTGCCAGCAGCCTGGACTATTCACAGTGGGATACGCAGTATTTT. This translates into CASSLDYSQWDTQYF.

CDR3 nucleotides: TGTGCCAGCAGCTTAGGTACCTTCCGAGGGGGTGATGAGCAGTTCTTC. As protein: CASSLGTFRGGDEQFF. V is TRBV7-2 and J is TRBJ2-1; D is possibly TRBD1 (6 bases). The CDR3 is 16 amino acids. V lost 1 base to trimming and J lost 8 bases, with 18 bases between them. Germline V gene lookup returns CDR1 SGHTA and CDR2 FQGNSA.

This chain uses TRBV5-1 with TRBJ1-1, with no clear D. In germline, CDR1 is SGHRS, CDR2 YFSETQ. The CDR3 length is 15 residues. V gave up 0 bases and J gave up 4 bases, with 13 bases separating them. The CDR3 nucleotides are TGCGCCAGCAGCTTGGTTTCGGGGTCGGCCACTGAAGCTTTCTTT. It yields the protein CASSLVSGSATEAFF. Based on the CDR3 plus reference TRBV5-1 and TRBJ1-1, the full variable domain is KAGVTQTPRYLIKTRGQQVTLSCSPISGHRSVSWYQQTPGQGLQFLFEYFSETQRNKGNFPGRFSGRQFSNSRSEMNVSTLELGDSALYLCASSLVSGSATEAFFGQGTRLTVV.

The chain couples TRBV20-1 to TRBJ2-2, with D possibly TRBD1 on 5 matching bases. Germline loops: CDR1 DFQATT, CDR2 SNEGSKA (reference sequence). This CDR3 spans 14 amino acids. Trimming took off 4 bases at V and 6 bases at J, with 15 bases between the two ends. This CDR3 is CSAIDSSLPGELFF. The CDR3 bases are TGCAGTGCTATTGACAGTTCGTTACCCGGGGAGCTGTTTTTT.

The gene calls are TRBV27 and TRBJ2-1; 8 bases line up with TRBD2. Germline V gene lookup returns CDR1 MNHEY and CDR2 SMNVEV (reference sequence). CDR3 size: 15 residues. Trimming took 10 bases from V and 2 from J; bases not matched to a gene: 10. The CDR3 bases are TGTGCCATCCCCAATAGCGGGACCCCCTACAATGAGCAGTTCTTC. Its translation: CAIPNSGTPYNEQFF.

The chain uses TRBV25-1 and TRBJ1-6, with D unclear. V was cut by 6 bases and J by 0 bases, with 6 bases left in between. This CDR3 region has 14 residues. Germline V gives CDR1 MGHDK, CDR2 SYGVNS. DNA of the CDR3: TGTGCCAGCAGACAGAGCTCCTATAATTCACCCCTCCACTTT. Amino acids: CASRQSSYNSPLHF.

The CDR3 protein is CASSEGPHGGNSYEQYF. CDR3 nucleotides: TGTGCCAGCAGCGAGGGCCCCCACGGCGGGAACTCCTACGAGCAGTACTTC. The chain recombines TRBV9 with TRBJ2-7, with a tentative D call TRBD2 (6 bases). V gave up 3 bases and J gave up 0 bases, with 19 bases separating them. The CDR3 is 17 residues long. In germline, CDR1 is SGDLS, CDR2 YYNGEE.

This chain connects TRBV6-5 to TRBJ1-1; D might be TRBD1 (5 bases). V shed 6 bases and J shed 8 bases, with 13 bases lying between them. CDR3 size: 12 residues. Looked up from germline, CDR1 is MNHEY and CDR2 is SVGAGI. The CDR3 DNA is TGTGCCAGCAGGGGGGGATACAGCGAAGCTTTCTTT. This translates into CASRGGYSEAFF.

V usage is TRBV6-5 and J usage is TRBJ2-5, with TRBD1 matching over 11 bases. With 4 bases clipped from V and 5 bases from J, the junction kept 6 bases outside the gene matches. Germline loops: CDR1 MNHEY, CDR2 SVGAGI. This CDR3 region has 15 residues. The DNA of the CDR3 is TGTGCCAGCAGTTGGGGACAGGGGGTCGGGGAGACCCAGTACTTC. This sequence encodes CASSWGQGVGETQYF.

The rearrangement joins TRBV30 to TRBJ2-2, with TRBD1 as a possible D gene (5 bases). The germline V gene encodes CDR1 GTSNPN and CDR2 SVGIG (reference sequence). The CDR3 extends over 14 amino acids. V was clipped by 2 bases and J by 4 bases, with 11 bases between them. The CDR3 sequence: CAWSPWGVTGELFF. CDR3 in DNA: TGTGCCTGGAGTCCATGGGGCGTCACCGGGGAGCTGTTTTTT.

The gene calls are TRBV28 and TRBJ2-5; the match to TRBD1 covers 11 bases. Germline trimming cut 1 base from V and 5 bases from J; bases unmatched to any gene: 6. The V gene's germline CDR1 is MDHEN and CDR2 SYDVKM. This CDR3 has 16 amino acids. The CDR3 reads CASSLSGQGAWETQYF. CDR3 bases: TGTGCCAGCAGTTTATCAGGACAGGGGGCCTGGGAGACCCAGTACTTC.

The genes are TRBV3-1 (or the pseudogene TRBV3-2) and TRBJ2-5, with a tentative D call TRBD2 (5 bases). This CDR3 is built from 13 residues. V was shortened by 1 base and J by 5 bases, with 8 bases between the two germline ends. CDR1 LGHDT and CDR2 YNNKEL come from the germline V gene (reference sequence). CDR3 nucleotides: TGTGCCAGCAGCCAAGGGTGGAGGGAGACCCAGTACTTC. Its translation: CASSQGWRETQYF.

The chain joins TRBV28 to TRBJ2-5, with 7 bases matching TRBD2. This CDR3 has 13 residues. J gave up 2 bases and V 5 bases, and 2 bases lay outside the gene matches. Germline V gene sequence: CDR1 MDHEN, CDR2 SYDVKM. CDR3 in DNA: TGTGCCAGCAGTCTAGCGGAACAAGAGACCCAGTACTTC. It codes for CASSLAEQETQYF. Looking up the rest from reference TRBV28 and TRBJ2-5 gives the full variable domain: DVKVTQSSRYLVKRTGEKVFLECVQDMDHENMFWYRQDPGLGLRLIYFSYDVKMKEKGDIPEGYSVSREKKERFSLILESASTNQTSMYLCASSLAEQETQYFGPGTRLLVL.

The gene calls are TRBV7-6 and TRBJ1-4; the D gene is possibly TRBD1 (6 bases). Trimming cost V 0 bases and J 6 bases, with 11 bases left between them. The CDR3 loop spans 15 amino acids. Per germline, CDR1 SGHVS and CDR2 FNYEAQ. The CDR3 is CASSLAGGDDEKLFF. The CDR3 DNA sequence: TGTGCCAGCAGCTTAGCAGGGGGGGACGATGAAAAACTGTTTTTT.

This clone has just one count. This CDR3 reads CASRKSGTGGSNEQFF. As DNA, the CDR3 is TGTGCCAGCAGAAAATCCGGGACAGGGGGAAGCAATGAGCAGTTCTTC. The chain joins TRBV7-2 to TRBJ2-1; 11 bases are a match to TRBD1. CDR1 and CDR2 (germline): SGHTA, FQGNSA. The CDR3 is 16 amino acids. The ends lost 6 bases at V and 6 bases at J; junction bases unmatched: 10.

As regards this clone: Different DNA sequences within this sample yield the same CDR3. The DNA of the CDR3 is TGCGCCAGCAGCTTGGAAACAGGGGGGTACGAGCAGTACTTC. Protein sequence: CASSLETGGYEQYF. The rearrangement links TRBV5-1 to TRBJ2-7; 8 nucleotides agree with TRBD1. Germline CDR1 reads SGHRS; CDR2 reads YFSETQ. V lost 0 bases and J lost 4; bases outside the gene matches: 3. The CDR3 extends over 14 amino acids.

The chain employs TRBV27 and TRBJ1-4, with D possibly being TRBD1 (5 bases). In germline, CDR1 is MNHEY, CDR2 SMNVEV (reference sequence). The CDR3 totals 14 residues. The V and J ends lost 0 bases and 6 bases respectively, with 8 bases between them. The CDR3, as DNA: TGTGCCAGCAGTTTATCGGGGGGGGATGAAAAACTGTTTTTT. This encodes CASSLSGGDEKLFF. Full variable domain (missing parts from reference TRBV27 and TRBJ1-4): EAQVTQNPRYLITVTGKKLTVTCSQNMNHEYMSWYRQDPGLGLRQIYYSMNVEVTDKGDVPEGYKVSRKEKRNFPLILESPSPNQTSLYFCASSLSGGDEKLFFGSGTQLSVL.

This chain's CDR3 is CATSRRTGSPNQPQHF. The CDR3 DNA sequence: TGTGCCACCAGCAGAAGAACAGGGTCCCCCAATCAGCCCCAGCATTTT. V gene TRBV15 combines with J gene TRBJ1-5; D perhaps matches TRBD1 (6 bases). The CDR3 has 16 residues. V was pared by 2 bases and J by 3 bases, with 14 bases between. The germline V gene encodes CDR1 LNHNV and CDR2 YYDKDF (reference sequence).